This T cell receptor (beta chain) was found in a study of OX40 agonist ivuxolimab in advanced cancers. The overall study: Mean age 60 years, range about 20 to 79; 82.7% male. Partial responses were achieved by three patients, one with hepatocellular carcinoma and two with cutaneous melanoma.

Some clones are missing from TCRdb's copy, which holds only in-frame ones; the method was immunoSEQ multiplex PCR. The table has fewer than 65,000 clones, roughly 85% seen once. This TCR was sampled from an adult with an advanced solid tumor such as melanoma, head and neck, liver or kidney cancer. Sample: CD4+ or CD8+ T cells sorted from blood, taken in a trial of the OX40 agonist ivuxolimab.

The CDR3 loop is CASSEQGNTIYF. DNA of the CDR3: TGTGCCAGCAGTGAACAGGGAAACACCATATATTTT. The J gene is TRBJ1-3, the V gene TRBV25-1; D gene ambiguous. The germline V gene has CDR1 MGHDK and CDR2 SYGVNS. Trimming stripped 2 bases from V and 4 bases from J, with 3 bases between. This CDR3 contains 12 residues.